The 30 T cell receptor beta chains below come from one sample, sequenced in a study of beta chain features in type 1 diabetes. The authors reverse transcribed all of the isolated RNA, so sequencing captured expressed TCRB transcripts. TCRdb's copy holds only in-frame clones and misses some; the assay was immunoSEQ multiplex PCR. Counted here are hundreds of thousands of clones, 7% to 10% occurring once; the ten biggest clones make up 0.95% to 1.1%. No antigen is known for these receptors. Overall study results and limits: Across all four CD4+ subsets, people with type 1 diabetes showed modestly shorter TCRB CDR3s.

The sample was central memory CD4+ T cells from blood. These receptors were obtained from a man aged 30 to 39 with type 1 diabetes.

The J gene is TRBJ1-5, the V gene TRBV6-5; D not resolved. Trimming removed 6 bases at V and 1 base at J, with 13 bases between. Germline CDR1 reads MNHEY; CDR2 reads SVGAGI. The CDR3 has 15 amino acids. The CDR3 DNA reads as TGTGCCAGCAGGAGGAGCGGAGGGAGCAATCAGCCCCAGCATTTT. The encoded protein is CASRRSGGSNQPQHF.

The genes are TRBV10-3 and TRBJ2-7; a weak D match, TRBD2 (5 bases). Germline V lookup: CDR1 ENHRY, CDR2 SYGVKD. Trimming removed 10 bases at V and 4 bases at J, with 14 bases between. The CDR3 is 12 amino acids. The CDR3 is CATLRRGYEQYF. The CDR3 coding sequence is TGTGCCACCCTAAGGCGCGGGTACGAGCAGTACTTC.

This clone was detected only a few times. The rearrangement joins TRBV6-6 to TRBJ2-2; TRBD1 might be the D (5 bases). CDR1 and CDR2 from the germline V gene are MNHNY and SVGAGI (reference sequence). CDR3 length equals 15 residues. Trimming cost V 0 bases and J 9 bases, with 14 bases left between them. The DNA for the CDR3 is TGTGCCAGCAGTTACTCGACGCAGGGCTCCCGGGAGCTGTTTTTT. As protein: CASSYSTQGSRELFF.

This clone has a count of ten or more. The chain employs TRBV5-1 and TRBJ2-7; 10 bases line up with TRBD1. The CDR3 length is 14 residues. The germline V gene has CDR1 SGHRS and CDR2 YFSETQ. V shed 4 bases and J 3 bases; nucleotides not matched to a gene: 4. CDR3 protein: CASSTGQGNYEQYF. The CDR3 nucleotides read TGCGCCAGCAGCACGGGACAGGGGAACTACGAGCAGTACTTC.

This clone has a handful of counts. The V gene is TRBV2, the J gene TRBJ2-1; D is perhaps TRBD1 (6 bases). Looked up from germline, CDR1 is SNHLY and CDR2 is FYNNEI. V was pared by 2 bases and J by 8 bases, with 10 bases between. The length of the CDR3 is 13 residues. CDR3 DNA: TGTGCCAGCAGTGAAACAGGGATGGATGAGCAGTTCTTC. Amino acid sequence: CASSETGMDEQFF. The complete variable domain, with remaining parts taken from reference TRBV2 and TRBJ2-1, reads EPEVTQTPSHQVTQMGQEVILRCVPISNHLYFYWYRQILGQKVEFLVSFYNNEISEKSEIFDDQFSVERPDGSNFTLKIRSTKLEDSAMYFCASSETGMDEQFFGPGTRLTVL.

This clone was picked up a small number of times. V is TRBV18 and J is TRBJ2-3; D gene unclear. The CDR3 loop spans 15 amino acids. Trimming stripped 3 bases from V and 5 bases from J, with 15 bases between. Germline V gene data show CDR1 as KGHSH and CDR2 as LQKENI. CDR3 sequence (DNA): TGTGCCAGCTCACCCCCTGAGAGCCTTGGAGATACGCAGTATTTT. It codes for CASSPPESLGDTQYF.

The rearrangement uses TRBV30 and TRBJ1-3, with D unresolved. From germline, CDR1 is GTSNPN and CDR2 SVGIG (reference sequence). The CDR3 is 14 residues long. Trimming cost V 1 base and J 2 bases, with 9 bases left between them. The CDR3 DNA reads TGTGCCTGGAGTGAAGGGAGCCCTGGAAACACCATATATTTT. Protein sequence: CAWSEGSPGNTIYF.

J is TRBJ2-5 and V is TRBV5-6; 14 nucleotides agree with TRBD2. Looked up from germline, CDR1 is SGHDT and CDR2 is YYEEEE. There are 16 residues in the CDR3. V shed 1 base and J 5 bases; nucleotides not matched to a gene: 4. CDR3 in DNA: TGTGCCAGCAGCTTGCGGACTAGCGGGGGGACTGAGACCCAGTACTTC. This translates into CASSLRTSGGTETQYF.

The DNA of the CDR3 is TGTGCCAGCAGCTTCTTGTCGACAGGGGCCTACAATGAGCAGTTCTTC. This gives the protein CASSFLSTGAYNEQFF. The gene calls are TRBV5-6 and TRBJ2-1; TRBD1 matches 8 bases. Per the germline V gene, CDR1 is SGHDT and CDR2 is YYEEEE. The ends lost 2 bases at V and 2 bases at J; junction bases unmatched: 6. The CDR3 runs to 16 residues. The full variable domain, rest sourced from reference TRBV5-6 and TRBJ2-1, is DAGVTQSPTHLIKTRGQQVTLRCSPKSGHDTVSWYQQALGQGPQFIFQYYEEEERQRGNFPDRFSGHQFPNYSSELNVNALLLGDSALYLCASSFLSTGAYNEQFFGPGTRLTVL.

The chain couples TRBV14 to TRBJ2-5, with D tentatively TRBD1 (6 bases). V was pared by 8 bases and J by 7 bases, with 20 bases between. The CDR3 loop spans 14 amino acids. CDR1 and CDR2 from the germline V gene are SGHDN and FVKESK. The CDR3 spells CASGRAGQGRTQYF. The CDR3 DNA follows: TGTGCCAGCGGGCGAGCTGGCCAGGGGAGGACCCAGTACTTC.

This clone has more than one count but fewer than ten. J is TRBJ2-7 and V is TRBV7-2, with 9 bases fitting TRBD1. The trim removed 5 bases at V and 3 bases at J, leaving 11 bases unmatched. The CDR3 loop spans 16 amino acids. CDR1 and CDR2 from the germline V gene are SGHTA and FQGNSA. The CDR3 DNA is TGTGCCAGCAGCCTCGCCCGGGACAGGGCTAACTACGAGCAGTACTTC. Translation gives CASSLARDRANYEQYF. Full variable domain (outside the CDR3, taken from reference TRBV7-2 and TRBJ2-7): GAGVSQSPSNKVTEKGKDVELRCDPISGHTALYWYRQSLGQGLEFLIYFQGNSAPDKSGLPSDRFSAERTGGSVSTLTIQRTQQEDSAVYLCASSLARDRANYEQYFGPGTRLTVT.

There are a few counts of this clone. At one end, the junction sequence differs from germline, possibly due to a read error. Other DNA sequences in this sample translate to the same CDR3. The genes are TRBV7-7 and TRBJ2-5; TRBD1 aligns across 7 bases. There are 13 residues in the CDR3. Germline loops: CDR1 SSHAT, CDR2 FNYEAQ (reference sequence). CDR3 sequence reads: CASSRDSQETQYF. CDR3 bases: TGTGCTAGCAGTCGGGACAGCCAAGAGACCCAGTACTTC.

There are a few counts of this clone. This rearrangement joins TRBV28 to TRBJ1-1; 8 bases agree with TRBD1. CDR1 is MDHEN, CDR2 SYDVKM, per germline. The CDR3 is 14 amino acids. V shed 3 bases and J 4 bases; nucleotides not matched to a gene: 4. The CDR3 loop reads CASSFSGQGTEAFF. The CDR3 DNA sequence: TGTGCCAGCAGTTTCTCCGGACAGGGCACTGAAGCTTTCTTT.

The gene calls are TRBV7-9 and TRBJ2-1, with 10 bases lining up with TRBD2. The V gene end was trimmed by 5 bases and the J gene end by 6 bases; junction bases not matched to a gene: 16. The CDR3 is 18 amino acids. The germline gives CDR1 SEHNR, CDR2 FQNEAQ (reference sequence). CDR3 in DNA: TGTGCCAGCAGCCGCACCCCACGAGTAGCGGGGGGATCCAATGAGCAGTTCTTC. Protein: CASSRTPRVAGGSNEQFF.

This clone has only a few counts. The gene calls are TRBV27 and TRBJ1-5, with TRBD1 matching over 9 bases. This CDR3 has 13 amino acids. V was pared by 5 bases and J by 9 bases, with 5 bases of the junction left unmatched. Germline-derived CDR1 and CDR2 are MNHEY and SMNVEV (reference sequence). The CDR3 region has the DNA TGTGCCAGCAGTCCTGGGACAGGGAGGCCCCAGCATTTT. As protein: CASSPGTGRPQHF.

This clone was seen more than once but under ten times. The chain recombines TRBV2 with TRBJ2-1, with TRBD2 matching over 13 bases. The junction had 5 bases not matched to a gene; V was cut back by 3 bases and J by 9 bases. CDR3 length: 15 amino acids. The germline gives CDR1 SNHLY, CDR2 FYNNEI. Here the CDR3 reads CASSDTSGGAGEQFF. In nucleotides, the CDR3 is TGTGCCAGCAGTGACACTAGCGGGGGGGCGGGTGAGCAGTTCTTC.

The J gene is TRBJ1-1, the V gene TRBV10-3; TRBD1 is a possible D gene (5 bases). V lost 3 bases to trimming and J lost 4 bases, with 6 bases between them. This CDR3 spans 12 amino acids. Germline V lookup: CDR1 ENHRY, CDR2 SYGVKD. The CDR3 sequence is CAISEQVTEAFF. CDR3 coding DNA: TGTGCCATCAGTGAACAGGTCACTGAAGCTTTCTTT.

This clone has a handful of counts. The chain uses TRBV10-3 and TRBJ2-1, with D possibly TRBD1 on 5 matching bases. With 10 bases removed from V and 0 bases from J, the gap between germline ends came to 13 bases. The CDR3 runs 14 residues. Germline V lookup: CDR1 ENHRY, CDR2 SYGVKD. The CDR3 sequence is CATEQGSSYNEQFF. Written as DNA, the CDR3 is TGTGCCACCGAGCAGGGTAGCTCCTACAATGAGCAGTTCTTC.

The genes are TRBV5-1 and TRBJ1-2; tentative D call: TRBD1 (5 bases). CDR3 length equals 15 residues. V gave up 0 bases and J gave up 6 bases, with 15 bases separating them. Germline-derived CDR1 and CDR2 are SGHRS and YFSETQ. The CDR3 bases are TGCGCCAGCAGCTTGGGGTACGGGGCGGCTCATGGCTACACCTTC. Amino acid sequence: CASSLGYGAAHGYTF.

The sample holds a few counts of this clone. One end of the junction varies from germline; a read error may be responsible. The CDR3 reads CASSDPQGEEFF. The DNA of the CDR3 is TGTGCCAGCAGCGACCCACAGGGTGAGGAGTTCTTC. J is TRBJ2-1 and V is TRBV7-9, with D perhaps TRBD1 (6 bases). The CDR3 has 12 amino acids. Germline lookup yields CDR1 SEHNR and CDR2 FQNEAQ (reference sequence).

The chain links TRBV7-2 to TRBJ2-5; unclear D gene. The CDR3 is 15 amino acids. V lost 5 bases and J 0 bases, leaving 13 bases between the germline ends. Germline values: CDR1 SGHTA, CDR2 FQGNSA. CDR3 residues: CASSTSARNQETQYF. CDR3 nucleotide sequence: TGTGCCAGCAGCACCTCGGCCAGGAACCAAGAGACCCAGTACTTC.

The gene calls are TRBV2 and TRBJ2-7, with 9 bases fitting TRBD1. V lost 2 bases, J lost 2 bases, and 1 base stayed unmatched. Germline-derived CDR1 and CDR2 are SNHLY and FYNNEI. The CDR3 is 14 residues long. CDR3 loop: CASSERTGAYEQYF. CDR3 nucleotides: TGTGCCAGCAGTGAAAGGACAGGGGCCTACGAGCAGTACTTC. The entire variable domain, with the rest obtained from reference TRBV2 and TRBJ2-7, is as follows: EPEVTQTPSHQVTQMGQEVILRCVPISNHLYFYWYRQILGQKVEFLVSFYNNEISEKSEIFDDQFSVERPDGSNFTLKIRSTKLEDSAMYFCASSERTGAYEQYFGPGTRLTVT.

The V and J genes are TRBV4-3 and TRBJ2-7; D is undetermined. This CDR3 is 15 amino acids long. Per germline, CDR1 LGHNA and CDR2 YSLEER. Deletions cut 0 bases from V and 5 bases from J, with 14 bases between. The CDR3 DNA follows: TGCGCCAGCAGCCAAGATCTAGGACCCCGGGACGAGCAGTACTTC. Translation: CASSQDLGPRDEQYF.

This clone occurred many times. The chain is built from TRBV28 and TRBJ2-3; 7 nucleotides match TRBD2. The germline gives CDR1 MDHEN, CDR2 SYDVKM. The J segment lost 3 bases and the V segment lost 8 bases, leaving 8 bases of the junction unmatched. The CDR3 contains 14 residues. Here the CDR3 reads CASGTGGGTDTQYF. The CDR3 nucleotides are TGTGCCAGCGGAACGGGAGGAGGGACAGATACGCAGTATTTT.

This clone is judged medium-sized. This chain joins TRBV18 and TRBJ2-4, with D hard to call. The V end lost 1 base, the J end lost 8 bases, and 6 bases lay between the germline ends. In germline, CDR1 is KGHSH, CDR2 LQKENI. There are 12 residues in the CDR3. As DNA, the CDR3 is TGTGCCAGCTCACCACAGGCCGACATTCAGTACTTC. Its translation is CASSPQADIQYF. Using reference TRBV18 and TRBJ2-4 for the parts outside the CDR3, the full variable domain is NAGVMQNPRHLVRRRGQEARLRCSPMKGHSHVYWYRQLPEEGLKFMVYLQKENIIDESGMPKERFSAEFPKEGPSILRIQQVVRGDSAAYFCASSPQADIQYFGAGTRLSVL.

This clone was found a few times. The chain uses TRBV11-2 and TRBJ2-5, with TRBD1 matching over 8 bases. This CDR3 region has 16 residues. Germline CDR1 SGHAT, CDR2 FQNNGV. J lost 2 bases, V lost 5 bases, and 10 bases had no gene match. The CDR3 DNA follows: TGTGCCAGCAGCCCATGGACAGGGCTAAATCAAGAGACCCAGTACTTC. Residues: CASSPWTGLNQETQYF.

This clone was seen more than once but under ten times. The genes are TRBV25-1 and TRBJ1-3; no clear D gene. Trimming removed 2 bases at V and 0 bases at J, with 11 bases between. The CDR3 sequence is 16 residues long. Germline CDR1 MGHDK, CDR2 SYGVNS. The CDR3 sequence: CASSEMRTISGNTIYF. CDR3 DNA: TGTGCCAGCAGTGAAATGAGAACTATCTCTGGAAACACCATATATTTT.

This chain joins TRBV6-5 and TRBJ1-1, with D uncertain. The V end lost 11 bases, the J end lost 3 bases, and 13 bases lay between the germline ends. The length of the CDR3 is 12 residues. CDR1 is MNHEY and CDR2 is SVGAGI in the germline V gene. The CDR3 nucleotides read TGTGCCTCCAAAGAGGCGTACACTGAAGCTTTCTTT. Residues: CASKEAYTEAFF.

This clone was observed many times. The J gene is TRBJ1-3, the V gene TRBV11-2; D remains ambiguous. The CDR3 extends over 17 amino acids. V shed 4 bases and J shed 2 bases, with 18 bases lying between them. CDR1 and CDR2 (germline): SGHAT, FQNNGV. This CDR3 reads CASSSPDIRRPGNTIYF. The CDR3 DNA reads as TGTGCCAGCAGCTCCCCGGATATAAGGAGGCCTGGAAACACCATATATTTT.

This clone was detected only a few times. The rearrangement links TRBV19 to TRBJ1-1; TRBD1 is a possible D gene (5 bases). The V gene's germline CDR1 is LNHDA and CDR2 SQIVND (reference sequence). This CDR3 spans 11 amino acids. The V end lost 4 bases, the J end lost 7 bases, and 7 bases lay between the germline ends. The CDR3 DNA follows: TGTGCCAGTAGTACGGGACTTGAAGCTTTCTTT. This encodes CASSTGLEAFF.